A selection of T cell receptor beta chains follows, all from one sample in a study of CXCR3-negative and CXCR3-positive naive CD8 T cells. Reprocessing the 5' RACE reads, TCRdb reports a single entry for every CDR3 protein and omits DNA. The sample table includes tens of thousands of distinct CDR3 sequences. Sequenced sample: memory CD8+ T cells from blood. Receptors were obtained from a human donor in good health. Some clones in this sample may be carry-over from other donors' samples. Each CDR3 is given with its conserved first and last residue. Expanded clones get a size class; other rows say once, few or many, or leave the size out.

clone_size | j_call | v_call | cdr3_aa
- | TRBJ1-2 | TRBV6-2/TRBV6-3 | CASSPGTGRMGYTF
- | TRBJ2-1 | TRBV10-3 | CAISAGGLNEQFF
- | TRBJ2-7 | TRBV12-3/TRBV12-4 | CASSRDSSLYEQYF
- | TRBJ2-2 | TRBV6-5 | CASSYIPPGAGIAGELFF
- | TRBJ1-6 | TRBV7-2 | CASSFVDLGQFNSPLHF
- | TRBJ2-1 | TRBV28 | CASLSGSFGNEQFF
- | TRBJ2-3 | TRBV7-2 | CASSFRLYTQYF
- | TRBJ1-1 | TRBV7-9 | CASSLTRTQMNTEAFF
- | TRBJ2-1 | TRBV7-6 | CASSLVTGTGQFF
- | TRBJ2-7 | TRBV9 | CASSHGQGAHEQYF
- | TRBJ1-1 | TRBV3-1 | CASSHHRTNTEAFF
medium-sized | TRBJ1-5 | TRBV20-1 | CSASSGQGGHQPQHF
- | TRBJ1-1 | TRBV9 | CASSDKKNTEAFF
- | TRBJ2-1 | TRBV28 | CASSPRGEHNEQFF
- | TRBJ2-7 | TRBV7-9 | CASSPFVQGHSYEQYF
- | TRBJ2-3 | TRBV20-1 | CSASPADTQYF
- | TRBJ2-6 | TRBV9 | CASLGHSGANVLTF
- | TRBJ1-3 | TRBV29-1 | CSVIAFNTIYF
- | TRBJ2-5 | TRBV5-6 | CASSPYAAGLLETQYF
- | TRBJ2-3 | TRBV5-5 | CASSPTGTTWDTQYF
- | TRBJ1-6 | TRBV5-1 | CASSLGRWAPLHF
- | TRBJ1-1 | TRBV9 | CASSVRFSSEAFF
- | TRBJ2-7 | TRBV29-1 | CSVVQGLLNEQYF
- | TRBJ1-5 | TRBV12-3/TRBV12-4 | CASSPPTGGFQPQHF
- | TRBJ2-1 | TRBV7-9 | CASSPILGTSGYNEQFF
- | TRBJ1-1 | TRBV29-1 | CSVEDEAKGAFF